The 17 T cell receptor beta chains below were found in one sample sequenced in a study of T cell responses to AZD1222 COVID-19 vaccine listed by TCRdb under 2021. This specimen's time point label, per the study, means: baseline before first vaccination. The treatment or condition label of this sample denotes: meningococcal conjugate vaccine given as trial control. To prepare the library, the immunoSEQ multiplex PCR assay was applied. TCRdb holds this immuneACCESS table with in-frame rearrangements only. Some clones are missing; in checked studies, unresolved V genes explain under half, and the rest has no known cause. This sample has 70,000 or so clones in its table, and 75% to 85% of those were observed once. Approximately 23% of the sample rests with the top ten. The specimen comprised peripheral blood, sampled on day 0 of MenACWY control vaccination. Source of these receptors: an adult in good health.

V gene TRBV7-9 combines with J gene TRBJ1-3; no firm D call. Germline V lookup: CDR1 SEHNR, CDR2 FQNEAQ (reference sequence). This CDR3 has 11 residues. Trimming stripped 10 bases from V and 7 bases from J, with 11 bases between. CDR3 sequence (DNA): TGTGCCACCGATCTCGGGAACACCATATATTTT. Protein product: CATDLGNTIYF.

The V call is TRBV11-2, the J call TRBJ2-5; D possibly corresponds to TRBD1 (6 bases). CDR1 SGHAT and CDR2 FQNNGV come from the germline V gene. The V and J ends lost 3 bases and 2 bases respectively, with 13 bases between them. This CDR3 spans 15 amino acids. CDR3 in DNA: TGTGCCAGCAGCTTCCATTCAAGGGGGCAAGAGACCCAGTACTTC. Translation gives CASSFHSRGQETQYF.

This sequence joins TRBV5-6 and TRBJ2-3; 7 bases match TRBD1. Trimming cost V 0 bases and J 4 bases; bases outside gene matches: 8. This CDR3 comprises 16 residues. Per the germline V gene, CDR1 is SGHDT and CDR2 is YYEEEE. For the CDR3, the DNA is TGTGCCAGCAGCTTGGCGGTAGAGGGGGCCCCAGATACGCAGTATTTT. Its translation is CASSLAVEGAPDTQYF.

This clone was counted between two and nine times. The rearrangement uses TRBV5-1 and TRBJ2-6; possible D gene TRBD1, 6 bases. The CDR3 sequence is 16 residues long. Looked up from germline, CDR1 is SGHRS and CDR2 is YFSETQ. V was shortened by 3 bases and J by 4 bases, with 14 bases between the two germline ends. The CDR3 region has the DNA TGCGCCAGCAGCTACCAAACAGGGACCGGGGCCAACGTCCTGACTTTC. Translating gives CASSYQTGTGANVLTF.

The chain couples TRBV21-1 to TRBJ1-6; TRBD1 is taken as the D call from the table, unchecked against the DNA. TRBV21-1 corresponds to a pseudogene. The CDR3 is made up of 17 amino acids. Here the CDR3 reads CASSKGWEQGPNSPLHF. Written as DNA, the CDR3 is TGTGCCAGCAGCAAAGGGTGGGAACAGGGGCCTAATTCACCCCTCCACTTT.

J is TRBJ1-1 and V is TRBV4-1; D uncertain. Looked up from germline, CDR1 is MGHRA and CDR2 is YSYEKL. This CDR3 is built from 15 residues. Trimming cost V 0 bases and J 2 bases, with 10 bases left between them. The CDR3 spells CASSQDPAGNTEAFF. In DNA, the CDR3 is TGCGCCAGCAGCCAAGATCCCGCAGGCAACACTGAAGCTTTCTTT.

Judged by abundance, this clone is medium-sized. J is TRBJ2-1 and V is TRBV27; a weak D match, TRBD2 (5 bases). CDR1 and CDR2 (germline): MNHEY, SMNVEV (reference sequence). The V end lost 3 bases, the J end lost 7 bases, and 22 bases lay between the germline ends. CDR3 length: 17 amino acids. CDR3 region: CASSLRSPGKGVNEQFF. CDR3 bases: TGTGCCAGCAGTTTGAGGTCACCCGGAAAGGGAGTGAATGAGCAGTTCTTC.

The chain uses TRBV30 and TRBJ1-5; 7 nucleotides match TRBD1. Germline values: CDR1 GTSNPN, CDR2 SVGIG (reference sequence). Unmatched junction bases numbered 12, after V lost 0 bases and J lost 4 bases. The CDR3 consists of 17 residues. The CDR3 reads CAWSVRGIGGENQPQHF. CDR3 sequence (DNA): TGTGCCTGGAGTGTAAGGGGTATAGGGGGCGAGAATCAGCCCCAGCATTTT.

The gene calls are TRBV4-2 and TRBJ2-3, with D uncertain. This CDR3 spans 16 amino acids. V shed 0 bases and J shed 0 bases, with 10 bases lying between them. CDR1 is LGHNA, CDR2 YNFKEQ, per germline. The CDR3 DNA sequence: TGTGCCAGCAGCCAAGAACAATGGATTAGCACAGATACGCAGTATTTT. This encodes CASSQEQWISTDTQYF.

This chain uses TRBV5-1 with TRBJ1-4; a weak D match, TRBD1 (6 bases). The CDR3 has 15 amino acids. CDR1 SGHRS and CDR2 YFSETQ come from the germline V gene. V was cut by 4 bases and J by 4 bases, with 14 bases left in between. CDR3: CASSPGGGGNEKLFF. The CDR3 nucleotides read TGCGCCAGCAGCCCCGGGGGGGGCGGTAATGAAAAACTGTTTTTT.

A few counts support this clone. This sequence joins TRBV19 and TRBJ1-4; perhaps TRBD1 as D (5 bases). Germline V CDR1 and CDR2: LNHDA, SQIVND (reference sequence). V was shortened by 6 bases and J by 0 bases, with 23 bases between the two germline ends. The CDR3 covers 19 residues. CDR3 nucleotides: TGTGCCAGTAGCGACCCGGGACTGGTACCCTCGGCAACTAATGAAAAACTGTTTTTT. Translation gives CASSDPGLVPSATNEKLFF.

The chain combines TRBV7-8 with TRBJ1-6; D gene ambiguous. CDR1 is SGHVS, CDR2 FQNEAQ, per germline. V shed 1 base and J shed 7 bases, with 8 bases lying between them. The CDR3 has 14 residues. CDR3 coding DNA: TGTGCCAGCAGCTTAGAGTACGCCAATTCACCCCTCCACTTT. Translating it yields CASSLEYANSPLHF.

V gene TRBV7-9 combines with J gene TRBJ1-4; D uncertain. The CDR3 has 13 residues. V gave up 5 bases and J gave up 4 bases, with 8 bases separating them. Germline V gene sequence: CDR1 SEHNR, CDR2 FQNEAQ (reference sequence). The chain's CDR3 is CASSPDGNEKLFF. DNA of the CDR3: TGTGCCAGCAGCCCAGACGGTAATGAAAAACTGTTTTTT.

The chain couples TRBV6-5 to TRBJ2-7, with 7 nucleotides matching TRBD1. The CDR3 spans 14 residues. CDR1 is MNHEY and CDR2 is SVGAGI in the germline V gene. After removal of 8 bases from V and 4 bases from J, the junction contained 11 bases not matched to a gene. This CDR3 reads CASGSTGYLYEQYF. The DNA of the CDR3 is TGTGCCAGCGGTTCGACAGGGTATCTGTACGAGCAGTACTTC.

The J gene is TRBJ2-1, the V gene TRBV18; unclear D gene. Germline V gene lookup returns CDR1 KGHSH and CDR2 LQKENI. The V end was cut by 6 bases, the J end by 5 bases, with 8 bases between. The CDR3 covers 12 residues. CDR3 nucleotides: TGTGCCAGCTCTCCGACGCACAATGAGCAGTTCTTC. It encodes CASSPTHNEQFF.

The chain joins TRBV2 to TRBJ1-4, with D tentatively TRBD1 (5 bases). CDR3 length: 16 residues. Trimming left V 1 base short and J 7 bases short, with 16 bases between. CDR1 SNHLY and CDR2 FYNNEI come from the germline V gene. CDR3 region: CASSEEGLILSEKLFF. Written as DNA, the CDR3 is TGTGCCAGCAGTGAAGAGGGGCTTATATTATCTGAAAAACTGTTTTTT.

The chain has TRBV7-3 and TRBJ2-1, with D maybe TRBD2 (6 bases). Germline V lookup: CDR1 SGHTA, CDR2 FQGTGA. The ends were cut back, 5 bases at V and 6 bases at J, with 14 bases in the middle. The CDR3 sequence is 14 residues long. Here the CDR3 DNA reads TGTGCCAGCAGCCCCGGGACTCGCGGCAATGAGCAGTTCTTC. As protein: CASSPGTRGNEQFF. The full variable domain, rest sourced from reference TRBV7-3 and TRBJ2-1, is GAGVSQTPSNKVTEKGKYVELRCDPISGHTALYWYRQSLGQGPEFLIYFQGTGAADDSGLPNDRFFAVRPEGSVSTLKIQRTERGDSAVYLCASSPGTRGNEQFFGPGTRLTVL.